The present entry profiles one T cell receptor (beta chain) with its context. Its antigen is currently not known. Base qualities are not provided; no much larger clone lies one nucleotide away. In the prospective study, participants were 18 to 89 years old, resided in 24 geographic areas of the United States, and were enrolled through a virtual design. In the prospective study, cohorts were assigned on the basis of participant-reported clinical history obtained from a screening survey and a study questionnaire. Recovered participants in ImmuneRACE Cohort 3 were defined by two consecutive negative NP/OP PCR tests, clearance by a healthcare professional, or resolution of symptoms. In the prospective study, whole blood, serum and a nasopharyngeal or oropharyngeal swab were collected from each participant by mobile phlebotomists. Over a roughly 2-month period, participants in the prospective study had the option of providing additional blood draws and questionnaires. Prospective study blood samples were shipped either frozen or at room temperature before DNA extraction.

The sample belongs to a study of blood T cell repertoires in COVID-19 (TCRdb year 2020). With respect to the entire study: The collaborator samples originated in the United States, Italy and Spain and spanned the acute and convalescent phases of COVID-19. The prospective study material was composed of cDNA or gDNA derived from T cells, B-cell-depleted T cells, or PBMCs. The dataset comprised deeply sampled blood TCRbeta repertoires from subjects exposed to, actively infected with, or recovered from COVID-19. The repertoires were released in a freely available public database intended as a resource for research on the immune response to SARS-CoV-2. The samples were drawn from two sources: the first 160 participants of the ongoing ImmuneRACE study, and approximately 1,300 subjects contributed by 6 global collaborators. A de-identified subject ID, COVID-19 status, age in years and sex were almost always included in the sample metadata. HLA class I and class II types, where available, came from metadata supplied by the sample provider rather than from assay-based typing.

TCRbeta CDR3 regions were amplified from genomic DNA using the immunoSEQ Assay, a bias-controlled multiplex PCR. The source study handled its data this way. The number of nucleated cells in each sample was estimated by amplification of reference gene primers within the assay. To quantify the absolute abundance of each unique TCRbeta CDR3 rearrangement, sequence reads were collapsed and filtered. For each sample, productive Simpson clonality was calculated by taking the square root of Simpson's diversity index across productive rearrangements. TCRdb provides this immuneACCESS table in a form limited to in-frame rearrangements. Some clones are lacking; in checked studies, under half of them reflect an unresolved V gene, and why the rest are absent is not known. V and J calls and clone size are copied from that table; D and trimming were computed from the DNA. This sample holds under 250,000 clones; under 90% were observed only once. The biggest ten clones account for under 3.5% of the sample.

The paper's findings and limits, for the study overall: Clinical and demographic metadata were provided uncurated, with the amount varying by source and participant.

The V end loses 1 base and the J end loses 2 bases, and a stretch of 5 bases separates them. The CDR3 spans 13 residues, from the cysteine through the phenylalanine. The CDR3 DNA has 39 bases and is translated from base 1. The CDR1 and CDR2 encoded by the germline V gene are SGHVS and FQNEAQ. This sequence uses TRBV7-8 and TRBJ2-5; no D gene is confidently identified. Specimen: PBMCs or T cells enriched from blood (not recorded which). This clonotype was obtained from a woman aged 60-75 years who had recovered from COVID-19. CDR3 protein: CASSLDRQETQYF. The DNA reads as follows: TGTGCCAGCAGCTTAGACAGACAAGAGACCCAGTACTTC.